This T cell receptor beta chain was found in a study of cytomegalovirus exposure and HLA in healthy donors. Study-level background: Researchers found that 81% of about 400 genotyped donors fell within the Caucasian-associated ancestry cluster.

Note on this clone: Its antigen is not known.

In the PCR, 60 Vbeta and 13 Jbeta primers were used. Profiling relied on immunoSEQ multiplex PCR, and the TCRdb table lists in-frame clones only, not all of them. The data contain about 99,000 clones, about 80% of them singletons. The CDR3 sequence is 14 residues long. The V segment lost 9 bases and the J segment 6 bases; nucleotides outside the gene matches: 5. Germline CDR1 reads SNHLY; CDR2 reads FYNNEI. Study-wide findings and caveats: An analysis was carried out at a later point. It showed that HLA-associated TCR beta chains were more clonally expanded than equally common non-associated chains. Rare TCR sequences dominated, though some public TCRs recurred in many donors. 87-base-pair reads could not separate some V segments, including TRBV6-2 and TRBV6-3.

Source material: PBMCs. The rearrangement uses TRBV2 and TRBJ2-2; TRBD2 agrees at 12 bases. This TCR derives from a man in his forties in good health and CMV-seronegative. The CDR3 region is CARGLAGTSGELFF. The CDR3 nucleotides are TGTGCCAGAGGACTAGCGGGAACTTCCGGGGAGCTGTTTTTT.